This T cell receptor (beta chain) came from a study of early T cells in non-severe SARS-CoV-2 infection (dated by TCRdb to the early 2020s). About the investigation overall: Because TCR sequencing relied on bulk RNA taken from unsorted whole blood, pairing of alpha and beta chains was not possible. Results and caveats for the whole study, not just this receptor: VDJdb matching was skewed toward anti-spike CD8 responses and likely underestimated virus-specific expansions by missing private and CD4 specificities.

A case-control design nested within a healthcare worker cohort in London, UK, was used, with weekly nasopharyngeal swab PCR tests and blood sampling performed. Between 23 and 31 March 2020, the week of the UK lockdown, healthcare workers were enrolled and then followed up weekly for as long as 16 weeks. The germline ends are 14 bases apart after V is trimmed by 5 bases and J by 4 bases. From a lookup of the germline V gene (reference sequence), CDR1 and CDR2 are DFQATT and SNEGSKA. From cysteine to phenylalanine, the CDR3 is 14 amino acids long. Left in the record is the CDR3 DNA by itself, 42 bases read in frame from the first base. The table lists this clonotype with many counts. Its binding antigen is unknown. No clone much larger than this one lies a single base away; base qualities are absent. Receptor amplification or capture employed 5' RACE. The listed sequencing device is NextSeq 500. In the TCR library protocol, unique molecular identifiers were attached to individual cDNA molecules to correct for PCR bias and sequencing error. TCR alpha and beta chains were both sequenced, and the abundances of alpha and beta sequences in each sample were closely correlated with each other. Per the original workflow: V gene, J gene and CDR3 annotation of TCR sequences was performed with Decombinator V4. Expanded TCRs were defined as changing significantly between any two time points under a Poisson model with p below 0.0001. TCR abundances were normalised to the total number of TCRs sequenced per sample and were expressed as counts per million. MAIT TCRs were defined by TRAV1-2 paired with TRAJ12, TRAJ20 or TRAJ33, and iNKT TCRs by TRAV10 paired with TRAJ18. VDJdb, accessed 1 November 2021, was searched for CMV, EBV and SARS-CoV-2 annotated TCRs, excluding TCRs annotated for multiple antigens. TCRdb's own reprocessing of the public reads used fastp at Q25 and MiXCR and kept productive beta chains. CDR3 protein duplicates are merged, each entry listing the most common genes and DNA. Here the V and J calls rest on TCRdb's processing, not on the authors' analysis. The sample table shows tens of thousands of distinct CDR3 sequences, and 5.5% to 8% are seen once. The ten largest make up about a third of the sample.

The V and J genes are TRBV20-1 and TRBJ2-2; the D call is possibly TRBD1 or TRBD2, each sharing 5 bases. This TCR came from an adult who was a healthcare worker with PCR-confirmed SARS-CoV-2 infection or an uninfected control (not recorded which). The sequenced material came from whole blood. The nucleotide sequence is TGCAGTGCTCGGGGACCTCGTGGCACCGGGGAGCTGTTTTTT. The resulting protein is CSARGPRGTGELFF.